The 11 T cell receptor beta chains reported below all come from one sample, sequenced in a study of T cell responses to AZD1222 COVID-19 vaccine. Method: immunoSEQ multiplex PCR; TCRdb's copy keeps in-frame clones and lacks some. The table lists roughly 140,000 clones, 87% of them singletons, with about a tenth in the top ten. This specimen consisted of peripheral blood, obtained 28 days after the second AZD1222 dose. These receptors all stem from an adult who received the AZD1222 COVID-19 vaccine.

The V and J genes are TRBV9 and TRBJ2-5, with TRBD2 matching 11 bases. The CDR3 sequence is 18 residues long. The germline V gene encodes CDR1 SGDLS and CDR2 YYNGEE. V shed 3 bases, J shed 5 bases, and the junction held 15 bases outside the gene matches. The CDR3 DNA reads TGTGCCAGCAGCGGGAGCGAGCTAGCGGGAGGTAGTAGGGAGACCCAGTACTTC. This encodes CASSGSELAGGSRETQYF.

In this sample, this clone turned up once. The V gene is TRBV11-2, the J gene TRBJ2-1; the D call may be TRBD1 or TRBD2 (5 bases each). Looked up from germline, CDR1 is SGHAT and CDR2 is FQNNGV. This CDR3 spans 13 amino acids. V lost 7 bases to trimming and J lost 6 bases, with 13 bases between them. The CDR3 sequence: CASKGPNVNEQFF. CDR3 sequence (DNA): TGTGCCAGCAAGGGACCCAACGTCAATGAGCAGTTCTTC.

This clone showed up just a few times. The CDR3 DNA reads as TGTGCCACCAGTGATGCCGGGACATTTAATGGCTACACCTTC. It yields the protein CATSDAGTFNGYTF. This chain joins TRBV24-1 and TRBJ1-2; the D gene is possibly TRBD1 (6 bases). The CDR3 is 14 residues long. Between the trimmed V and J ends, which lost 3 bases and 6 bases, there was a span of 13 bases. From germline, CDR1 is KGHDR and CDR2 SFDVKD.

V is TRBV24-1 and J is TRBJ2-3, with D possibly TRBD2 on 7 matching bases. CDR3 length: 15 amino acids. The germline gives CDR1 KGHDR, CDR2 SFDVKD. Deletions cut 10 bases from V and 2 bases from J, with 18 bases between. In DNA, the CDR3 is TGTGCCACTACCCAAGGGGGGGCGTCCACAGATACGCAGTATTTT. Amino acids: CATTQGGASTDTQYF.

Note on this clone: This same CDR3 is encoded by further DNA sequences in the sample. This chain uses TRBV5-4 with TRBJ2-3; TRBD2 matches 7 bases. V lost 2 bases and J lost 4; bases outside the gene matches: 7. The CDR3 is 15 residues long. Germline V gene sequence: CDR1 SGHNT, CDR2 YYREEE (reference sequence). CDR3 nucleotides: TGTGCCAGCAGCTTAAGGACGGGAGGATCAGATACGCAGTATTTT. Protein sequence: CASSLRTGGSDTQYF.

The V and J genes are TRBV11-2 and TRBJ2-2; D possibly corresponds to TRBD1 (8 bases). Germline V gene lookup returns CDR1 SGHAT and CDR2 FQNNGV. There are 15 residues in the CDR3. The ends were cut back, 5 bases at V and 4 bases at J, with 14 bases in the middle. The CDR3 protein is CASSAHRGGTGELFF. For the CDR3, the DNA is TGTGCCAGCAGCGCCCACAGGGGGGGCACCGGGGAGCTGTTTTTT.

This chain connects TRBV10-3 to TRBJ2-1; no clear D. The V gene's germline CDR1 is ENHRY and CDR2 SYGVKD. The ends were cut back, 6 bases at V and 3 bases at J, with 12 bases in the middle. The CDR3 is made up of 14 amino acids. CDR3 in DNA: TGTGCCATCAGGGCAGGAGCTGTCTACAATGAGCAGTTCTTC. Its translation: CAIRAGAVYNEQFF.

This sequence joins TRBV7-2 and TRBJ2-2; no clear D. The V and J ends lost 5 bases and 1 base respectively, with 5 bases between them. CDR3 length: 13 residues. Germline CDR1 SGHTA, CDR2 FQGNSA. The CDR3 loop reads CASSPLNTGELFF. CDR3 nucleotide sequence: TGTGCCAGCAGCCCATTGAACACCGGGGAGCTGTTTTTT.

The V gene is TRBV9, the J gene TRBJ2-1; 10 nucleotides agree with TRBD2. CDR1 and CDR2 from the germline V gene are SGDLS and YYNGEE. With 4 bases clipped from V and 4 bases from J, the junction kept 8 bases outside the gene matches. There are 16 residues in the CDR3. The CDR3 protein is CASSPRRTSGYNEQFF. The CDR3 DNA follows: TGTGCCAGCAGCCCTCGCCGGACTAGCGGATACAATGAGCAGTTCTTC.

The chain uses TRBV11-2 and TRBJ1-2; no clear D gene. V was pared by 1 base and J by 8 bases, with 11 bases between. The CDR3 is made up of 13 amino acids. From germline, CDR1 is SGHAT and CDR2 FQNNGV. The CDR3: CASSLGLSLGYTF. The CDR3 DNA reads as TGTGCCAGCAGCTTAGGACTGTCGCTGGGCTACACCTTC.

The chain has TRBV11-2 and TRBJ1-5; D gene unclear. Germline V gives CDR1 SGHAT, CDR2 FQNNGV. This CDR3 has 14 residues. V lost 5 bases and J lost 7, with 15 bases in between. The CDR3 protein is CASSAAGREQPQHF. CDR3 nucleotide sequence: TGTGCCAGCAGCGCGGCGGGGAGGGAACAGCCCCAGCATTTT. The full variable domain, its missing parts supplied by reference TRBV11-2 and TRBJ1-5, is EAGVAQSPRYKIIEKRQSVAFWCNPISGHATLYWYQQILGQGPKLLIQFQNNGVVDDSQLPKDRFSAERLKGVDSTLKIQPAKLEDSAVYLCASSAAGREQPQHFGDGTRLSIL.